The present T cell receptor (beta chain) was sequenced within a study of T cell changes during pregnancy in multiple sclerosis. Sequenced by immunoSEQ multiplex PCR; TCRdb stores in-frame clones only, minus some. The table has just under 60,000 clones, 90% to 95% seen once; the top ten hold under 0.95%. Sequencing was performed on peripheral blood, taken in the first trimester of pregnancy. The TCR comes from a female donor with multiple sclerosis, enrolled in a pregnancy study.

CDR3 protein: CASSSGLAGGHETQYF. The CDR3 region has the DNA TGTGCCAGCAGCTCAGGACTAGCGGGGGGCCACGAGACCCAGTACTTC. The V and J genes are TRBV7-9 and TRBJ2-5, with 14 bases aligning to TRBD2. Looked up from germline, CDR1 is SEHNR and CDR2 is FQNEAQ (reference sequence). Trimming cost V 4 bases and J 5 bases; bases outside gene matches: 6. The CDR3 has 16 amino acids.